The following is a T cell receptor (beta chain) sequence with its context. Sequenced by immunoSEQ multiplex PCR; TCRdb stores in-frame clones only, minus some. In the table there are some 100,000 clones, about nine tenths of which are singletons. The CDR3 covers 16 residues. Per the germline V gene, CDR1 is SNHLY and CDR2 is FYNNEI. V was shortened by 1 base and J by 2 bases, with 12 bases between the two germline ends. The data are from a study of siplizumab effects on memory and regulatory T cells. The rearrangement links TRBV2 to TRBJ1-5; D is unresolved. Material for sequencing was CD4+ T cells sorted from blood. The receptor's source is a human donor in good health. CDR3 loop: CASSEGWVLGNQPQHF. CDR3 in DNA: TGTGCCAGCAGTGAAGGGTGGGTGTTGGGCAATCAGCCCCAGCATTTT.